These 3 T cell receptor beta chains came from one sample sequenced in a study of control samples from healthy donors and cancer patients. The method was immunoSEQ multiplex PCR; TCRdb's version includes in-frame clones alone and lacks a portion of them. The profile shows approximately 100,000 clones, around 89% of them singletons. The sequencing sample was made of blood. The receptors were sampled from a woman aged 45 to 65 in good health.

This chain links TRBV6-4 with TRBJ2-1; 7 nucleotides align to TRBD2. CDR1 MRHNA and CDR2 SNTAGT come from the germline V gene. The CDR3 loop spans 15 amino acids. The trim removed 4 bases at V and 4 bases at J, leaving 7 bases unmatched. This CDR3 is CASSGQAGDYNEQFF. The CDR3 nucleotides read TGTGCCAGCAGTGGGCAGGCGGGGGATTACAATGAGCAGTTCTTC.

The rearrangement joins TRBV7-9 to TRBJ2-1, with TRBD2 matching over 8 bases. J gave up 0 bases and V 5 bases, and 3 bases lay outside the gene matches. Germline CDR1 is SEHNR and CDR2 is FQNEAQ (reference sequence). This CDR3 region has 15 residues. DNA for the CDR3: TGTGCCAGCAGCCGTAGCGGGGCCTCCTACAATGAGCAGTTCTTC. Its translation: CASSRSGASYNEQFF.

The genes are TRBV28 and TRBJ1-4; TRBD1 matches at 7 bases. This CDR3 spans 14 amino acids. The V and J ends lost 6 bases and 4 bases, in that order; junction bases with no gene match: 5. The germline CDR1 and CDR2 sequences are MDHEN and SYDVKM. DNA for the CDR3: TGTGCCAGCAGCTCAGGGGGAGGTAATGAAAAACTGTTTTTT. It is translated as CASSSGGGNEKLFF.